This T cell receptor (beta chain) was observed in a study of T cell responses to AZD1222 COVID-19 vaccine. Sequencing was performed with immunoSEQ multiplex PCR; in TCRdb, only in-frame clones are kept and a portion is missing. The sample contains some 130,000 clones, 80% to 90% of which appear only once. This clonotype originated in an adult who received the AZD1222 COVID-19 vaccine. This material consisted of peripheral blood, taken 28 days after the second AZD1222 dose.

The CDR3 protein is CASSLTPGPNQPQHF. Here the CDR3 DNA reads TGTGCCAGCAGCTTAACCCCGGGACCTAATCAGCCCCAGCATTTT. The V call is TRBV5-5, the J call TRBJ1-5; TRBD1 is a possible D gene (5 bases). The V gene's germline CDR1 is SGHKS and CDR2 YYEKEE (reference sequence). The V gene lost 2 bases and the J gene lost 4 bases, with 13 bases spanning the gap. CDR3 length equals 15 residues.